A selection of T cell receptor beta chains follows, all from one sample in a study of T cell repertoires in cytomegalovirus infection. MiXCR, applied by TCRdb to the reads, yields one record per CDR3 protein. The sample includes approximately 990,000 distinct CDR3 sequences, 25% to 40% of them seen just once. Their target antigens are unknown. The sequences come from cultured CD8+ T cells from PBMCs, collected from culture after CMV antigen stimulation. These receptor sequences come from a human donor in good health (CMV status not recorded). Some clones in this sample may be carry-over from other donors' samples. Both conserved end residues are part of each CDR3. Fields, in order: clone size, J gene, D gene, V gene, CDR3 protein, CDR3 DNA. D genes are given only for firm matches. Rows may omit the clone size; those that give it use once, few, many or a size class.

clone_size: few; j_call: TRBJ1-5; d_call: .; v_call: TRBV19; cdr3_aa: CASSIFQGPQPQHF; cdr3_nt: TGTGCCAGTAGTATATTCCAGGGGCCCCAGCCCCAGCATTTT
clone_size: .; j_call: TRBJ1-2; d_call: TRBD1; v_call: TRBV9; cdr3_aa: CASSPNDRGRVGYTF; cdr3_nt: TGTGCCAGCAGCCCAAATGACAGGGGAAGAGTGGGCTACACCTTC
clone_size: few; j_call: TRBJ1-2; d_call: TRBD1; v_call: TRBV10-3; cdr3_aa: CAISESGTESYGYTF; cdr3_nt: TGTGCCATCAGTGAGTCCGGGACAGAGAGCTATGGCTACACCTTC
clone_size: many; j_call: TRBJ1-1; d_call: TRBD1; v_call: TRBV6-1; cdr3_aa: CASSEGSRGVGPEAFF; cdr3_nt: TGTGCCAGCAGTGAAGGATCCAGGGGGGTGGGACCTGAAGCTTTCTTT
clone_size: many; j_call: TRBJ2-3; d_call: TRBD2; v_call: TRBV7-8; cdr3_aa: CASSLVQRGGTDTQYF; cdr3_nt: TGTGCCAGCAGCTTAGTGCAGCGGGGGGGCACAGATACGCAGTATTTT
clone_size: .; j_call: TRBJ2-1; d_call: .; v_call: TRBV27; cdr3_aa: CASSFGTLDNEQFF; cdr3_nt: TGTGCCAGCAGTTTTGGGACACTAGACAATGAGCAGTTCTTC
clone_size: few; j_call: TRBJ2-1; d_call: .; v_call: TRBV19; cdr3_aa: CASSTTDPEQFF; cdr3_nt: TGTGCCAGTAGTACGACCGACCCGGAGCAGTTCTTC
clone_size: .; j_call: TRBJ1-1; d_call: .; v_call: TRBV7-9; cdr3_aa: CASSWITANGAEAFF; cdr3_nt: TGTGCCAGCAGCTGGATCACAGCGAATGGCGCTGAAGCTTTCTTT
clone_size: .; j_call: TRBJ1-1; d_call: .; v_call: TRBV6-2/TRBV6-3; cdr3_aa: CASSYVWSGTEAFF; cdr3_nt: TGTGCCAGCAGTTATGTTTGGTCGGGCACTGAAGCTTTCTTT
clone_size: few; j_call: TRBJ1-1; d_call: .; v_call: TRBV19; cdr3_aa: CASSIPNMNTEAFF; cdr3_nt: TGTGCCAGTAGTATCCCAAACATGAACACTGAAGCTTTCTTT
clone_size: .; j_call: TRBJ1-1; d_call: .; v_call: TRBV9; cdr3_aa: CASSVEQGANTEAFF; cdr3_nt: TGTGCCAGCAGCGTAGAACAGGGTGCGAACACTGAAGCTTTCTTT
clone_size: many; j_call: TRBJ2-2; d_call: TRBD1; v_call: TRBV24-1; cdr3_aa: CATSPGTGGANTGELFF; cdr3_nt: TGTGCCACCAGTCCCGGGACAGGGGGTGCGAACACCGGGGAGCTGTTTTTT
clone_size: few; j_call: TRBJ1-5; d_call: .; v_call: TRBV28; cdr3_aa: CASNIPPGPQHF; cdr3_nt: TGTGCCAGCAACATTCCCCCGGGGCCCCAGCATTTT
clone_size: few; j_call: TRBJ1-1; d_call: .; v_call: TRBV7-2; cdr3_aa: CASSLVQGLGTEAFF; cdr3_nt: TGTGCCAGCAGCTTAGTGCAGGGCCTGGGGACTGAAGCTTTCTTT
clone_size: .; j_call: TRBJ2-7; d_call: .; v_call: TRBV27; cdr3_aa: CASSFGTRSYEQYF; cdr3_nt: TGTGCCAGCAGTTTCGGGACCCGGAGCTACGAGCAGTACTTC
clone_size: .; j_call: TRBJ1-1; d_call: TRBD1; v_call: TRBV9; cdr3_aa: CASTKEAGGRTEAFF; cdr3_nt: TGTGCCAGCACAAAGGAAGCAGGGGGCCGGACTGAAGCTTTCTTT
clone_size: few; j_call: TRBJ2-2; d_call: .; v_call: TRBV12-3/TRBV12-4; cdr3_aa: CASSLGKRGISVGELFF; cdr3_nt: TGTGCCAGCAGTTTGGGCAAAAGGGGGATAAGTGTCGGGGAGCTGTTTTTT
clone_size: .; j_call: TRBJ1-1; d_call: TRBD1; v_call: TRBV20-1; cdr3_aa: CSARDHTGANTEAFF; cdr3_nt: TGCAGTGCTAGAGACCATACAGGGGCGAACACTGAAGCTTTCTTT
clone_size: once; j_call: TRBJ1-5; d_call: TRBD1; v_call: TRBV13; cdr3_aa: CASSLGRTRQGGQPQHF; cdr3_nt: TGTGCCAGCAGCTTAGGCCGAACGAGACAGGGAGGGCAGCCCCAGCATTTT
clone_size: .; j_call: TRBJ2-5; d_call: TRBD2; v_call: TRBV6-2/TRBV6-3; cdr3_aa: CASSYSELAGDQETQYF; cdr3_nt: TGTGCCAGCAGTTACTCGGAACTAGCGGGGGACCAAGAGACCCAGTACTTC
clone_size: many; j_call: TRBJ2-2; d_call: TRBD1; v_call: TRBV7-8; cdr3_aa: CASPDRATGELFF; cdr3_nt: TGTGCCAGCCCGGACAGGGCCACCGGGGAGCTGTTTTTT
clone_size: .; j_call: TRBJ2-1; d_call: TRBD1; v_call: TRBV6-1; cdr3_aa: CASRLGDSRYNEQFF; cdr3_nt: TGTGCCAGCCGCCTGGGGGACAGCCGATACAATGAGCAGTTCTTC
clone_size: .; j_call: TRBJ2-7; d_call: .; v_call: TRBV7-6; cdr3_aa: CASSFGTGGYEQHF; cdr3_nt: TGTGCCAGCAGCTTCGGGACTGGTGGTTACGAGCAGCACTTC
clone_size: .; j_call: TRBJ1-1; d_call: .; v_call: TRBV27; cdr3_aa: CASSTSGRNTEAFF; cdr3_nt: TGTGCCAGCAGTACATCAGGGAGGAACACTGAAGCTTTCTTT
clone_size: .; j_call: TRBJ1-2; d_call: .; v_call: TRBV6-5; cdr3_aa: CARSNDRIPFPNYGYTF; cdr3_nt: TGTGCCAGGAGTAATGACAGGATCCCCTTCCCTAACTATGGCTACACCTTC
clone_size: .; j_call: TRBJ1-5; d_call: .; v_call: TRBV6-1; cdr3_aa: CASSRLGDRRQPQHF; cdr3_nt: TGTGCCAGCAGTCGGCTGGGGGACCGCAGACAGCCCCAGCATTTT
clone_size: .; j_call: TRBJ2-1; d_call: .; v_call: TRBV19; cdr3_aa: CATAGGGFGDEQFF; cdr3_nt: TGTGCCACTGCAGGGGGGGGTTTCGGTGATGAGCAGTTCTTC
clone_size: .; j_call: TRBJ1-5; d_call: .; v_call: TRBV7-9; cdr3_aa: CASSLARQPQHF; cdr3_nt: TGTGCCAGCAGCTTAGCGCGGCAGCCCCAGCATTTT
clone_size: .; j_call: TRBJ2-5; d_call: TRBD2; v_call: TRBV4-1; cdr3_aa: CASSQDPILAGGPETQYF; cdr3_nt: TGCGCCAGCAGCCAAGATCCCATTCTAGCGGGGGGGCCGGAGACCCAGTACTTC
clone_size: many; j_call: TRBJ2-7; d_call: .; v_call: TRBV27; cdr3_aa: CASRPSRGAGSYEQYF; cdr3_nt: TGTGCCAGCAGACCAAGTAGGGGCGCAGGCTCCTACGAGCAGTACTTC
clone_size: .; j_call: TRBJ2-3; d_call: TRBD1; v_call: TRBV7-9; cdr3_aa: CASSWTGGLTDTQYF; cdr3_nt: TGTGCCAGCAGCTGGACAGGGGGCCTCACAGATACGCAGTATTTT
clone_size: .; j_call: TRBJ2-3; d_call: .; v_call: TRBV20-1; cdr3_aa: CSASDETSTDTQYF; cdr3_nt: TGCAGTGCTAGTGACGAGACATCCACAGATACGCAGTATTTT
clone_size: .; j_call: TRBJ1-5; d_call: .; v_call: TRBV11-2; cdr3_aa: CASSLVPGGQPQHF; cdr3_nt: TGTGCCAGCAGCTTAGTGCCGGGTGGCCAGCCCCAGCATTTT
clone_size: few; j_call: TRBJ2-2; d_call: TRBD1; v_call: TRBV19; cdr3_aa: CASSLGTGGLANTGELFF; cdr3_nt: TGTGCCAGTAGTCTGGGGACAGGGGGGCTCGCGAACACCGGGGAGCTGTTTTTT
clone_size: few; j_call: TRBJ2-1; d_call: TRBD1; v_call: TRBV20-1; cdr3_aa: CSARGARTGDLEQFF; cdr3_nt: TGCAGTGCTAGGGGGGCGCGGACAGGGGACCTCGAGCAGTTCTTC
clone_size: .; j_call: TRBJ2-3; d_call: .; v_call: TRBV6-5; cdr3_aa: CASSYSTAGNSTDTQYF; cdr3_nt: TGTGCCAGCAGTTACTCGACGGCAGGGAACAGCACAGATACGCAGTATTTT
clone_size: few; j_call: TRBJ1-1; d_call: .; v_call: TRBV6-2/TRBV6-3; cdr3_aa: CASSYWGTEAFF; cdr3_nt: TGTGCCAGCAGTTACTGGGGTACTGAAGCTTTCTTT
clone_size: few; j_call: TRBJ1-4; d_call: .; v_call: TRBV28; cdr3_aa: CASSLGKGGEKLFF; cdr3_nt: TGTGCCAGCAGTTTGGGGAAAGGTGGCGAAAAACTGTTTTTT
clone_size: .; j_call: TRBJ2-6; d_call: .; v_call: TRBV18; cdr3_aa: CASFTTKGSGANVLTF; cdr3_nt: TGTGCCAGCTTCACCACCAAGGGATCTGGGGCCAACGTCCTGACTTTC
clone_size: many; j_call: TRBJ2-3; d_call: .; v_call: TRBV7-6; cdr3_aa: CASSRGAVTADTQYF; cdr3_nt: TGTGCCAGCAGCCGGGGGGCGGTCACCGCAGATACGCAGTATTTT
clone_size: many; j_call: TRBJ2-1; d_call: .; v_call: TRBV7-6; cdr3_aa: CASSELPFEYNEQFF; cdr3_nt: TGTGCCAGCAGCGAGTTACCCTTTGAATACAATGAGCAGTTCTTC
clone_size: .; j_call: TRBJ1-2; d_call: .; v_call: TRBV10-3; cdr3_aa: CAIPGGSLGGYTF; cdr3_nt: TGTGCCATACCGGGGGGCAGCCTCGGAGGCTACACCTTC